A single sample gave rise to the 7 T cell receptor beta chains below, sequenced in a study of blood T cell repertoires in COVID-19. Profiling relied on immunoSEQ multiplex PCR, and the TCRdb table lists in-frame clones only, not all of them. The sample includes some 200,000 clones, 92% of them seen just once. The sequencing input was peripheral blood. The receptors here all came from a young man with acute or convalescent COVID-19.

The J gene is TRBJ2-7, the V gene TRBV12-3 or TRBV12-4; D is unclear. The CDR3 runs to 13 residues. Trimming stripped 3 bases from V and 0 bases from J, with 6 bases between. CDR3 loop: CASSFDNSYEQYF. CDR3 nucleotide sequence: TGTGCCAGCAGTTTTGACAACTCCTACGAGCAGTACTTC.

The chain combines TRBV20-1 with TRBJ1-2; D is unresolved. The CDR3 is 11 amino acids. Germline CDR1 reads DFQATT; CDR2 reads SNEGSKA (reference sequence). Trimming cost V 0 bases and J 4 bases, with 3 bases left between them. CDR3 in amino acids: CSARDGYGYTF. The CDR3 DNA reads TGCAGTGCTAGAGACGGCTATGGCTACACCTTC.

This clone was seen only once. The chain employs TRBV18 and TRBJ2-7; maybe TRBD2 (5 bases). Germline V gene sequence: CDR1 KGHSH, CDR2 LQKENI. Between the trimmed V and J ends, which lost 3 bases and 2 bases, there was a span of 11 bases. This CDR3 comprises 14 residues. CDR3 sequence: CASSPESGPYEQYF. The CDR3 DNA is TGTGCCAGCTCACCCGAGAGCGGTCCCTACGAGCAGTACTTC.

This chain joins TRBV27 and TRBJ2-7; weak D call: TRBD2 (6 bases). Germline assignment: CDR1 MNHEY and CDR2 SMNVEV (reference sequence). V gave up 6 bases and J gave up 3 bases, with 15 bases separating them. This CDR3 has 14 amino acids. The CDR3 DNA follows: TGTGCCAGCAGACTCTCTCAGGGAGGCTACGAGCAGTACTTC. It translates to CASRLSQGGYEQYF.

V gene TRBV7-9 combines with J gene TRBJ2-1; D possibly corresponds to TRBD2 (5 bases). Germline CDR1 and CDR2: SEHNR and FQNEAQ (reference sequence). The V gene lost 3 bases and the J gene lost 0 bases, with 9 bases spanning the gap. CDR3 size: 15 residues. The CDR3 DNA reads TGTGCCAGCAGCTTTCAGGCGGGCTCCTACAATGAGCAGTTCTTC. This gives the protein CASSFQAGSYNEQFF.

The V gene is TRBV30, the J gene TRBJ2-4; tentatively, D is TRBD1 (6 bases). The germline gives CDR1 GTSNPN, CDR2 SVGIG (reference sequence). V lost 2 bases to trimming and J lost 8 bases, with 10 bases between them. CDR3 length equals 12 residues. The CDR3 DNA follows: TGTGCCTGGAGTTCCCAGGGGTACATTCAGTACTTC. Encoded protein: CAWSSQGYIQYF.

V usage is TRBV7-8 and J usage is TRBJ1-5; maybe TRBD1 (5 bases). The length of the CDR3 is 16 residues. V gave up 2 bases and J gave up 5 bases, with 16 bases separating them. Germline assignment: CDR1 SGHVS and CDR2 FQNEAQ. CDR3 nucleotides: TGTGCCAGCAGCTTATTGGTCAGGGTCGCTTATCAGCCCCAGCATTTT. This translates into CASSLLVRVAYQPQHF. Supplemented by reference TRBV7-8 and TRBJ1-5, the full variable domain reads GAGVSQSPRYKVAKRGQDVALRCDPISGHVSLFWYQQALGQGPEFLTYFQNEAQLDKSGLPSDRFFAERPEGSVSTLKIQRTQQEDSAVYLCASSLLVRVAYQPQHFGDGTRLSIL.